This T cell receptor beta chain comes out of a study of blood T cell repertoires in COVID-19. This CDR3 is 15 amino acids long. The ends were cut back, 8 bases at V and 0 bases at J, with 17 bases in the middle. Germline V gene data show CDR1 as MGHRA and CDR2 as YSYEKL. Assay: immunoSEQ multiplex PCR; the TCRdb copy retains only in-frame clones and omits some. This sample has more than 300,000 clones, with over 85% found just once. The TCR sequence derives from a woman aged 25 to 39 with COVID-19, enrolled during active disease. The V gene is TRBV4-1, the J gene TRBJ2-7; a possible D gene is TRBD2 (5 bases). The specimen sequenced was peripheral blood. The CDR3 region is CASATWEGSSYEQYF. As DNA, the CDR3 is TGCGCCAGCGCCACTTGGGAAGGGAGCTCCTACGAGCAGTACTTC.